Below are 27 T cell receptor beta chains sequenced from a single sample in a study of T cells in Graves' hyperthyroidism and ophthalmopathy. TCR beta CDR3 sequences were amplified from RNA transcripts. The HTBI set primed first-round TCR CDR3 RT-PCR. Each CDR3 protein is one row after TCRdb ran MiXCR on the multiplex PCR reads. In the table there are about 300,000 distinct CDR3 sequences, roughly 15% of which are singletons. The sample comprised blood. These receptors originate from a man aged 25-45 years with Graves' hyperthyroidism.

Many counts were recorded for this clonotype. This rearrangement joins TRBV5-1 to TRBJ1-1; D not certain. Germline assignment: CDR1 SGHRS and CDR2 YFSETQ. Trimming pared 0 bases from V and 4 bases from J, leaving 10 bases between. The length of the CDR3 is 14 residues. The CDR3 nucleotides read TGCGCCAGCAGCTTGGAATCCGGGTCCACTGAAGCTTTCTTT. It specifies CASSLESGSTEAFF.

This clonotype was seen ten or more times. The chain has TRBV3-1 and TRBJ1-1; unclear D gene. The length of the CDR3 is 15 residues. CDR1 is LGHDT, CDR2 YNNKEL, per germline (reference sequence). The V end lost 3 bases, the J end lost 1 base, and 12 bases lay between the germline ends. The CDR3 DNA sequence: TGTGCCAGCAGCCATTGGCACAGCACGAACACTGAAGCTTTCTTT. Translated: CASSHWHSTNTEAFF.

This clonotype was counted at least ten times. J is TRBJ1-4 and V is TRBV12-3 or TRBV12-4, with 7 positions matching TRBD1. With 3 bases clipped from V and 6 bases from J, the junction kept 7 bases outside the gene matches. CDR3 length: 15 residues. CDR3 region: CASSFKGTVYEKLFF. The CDR3 DNA is TGTGCCAGCAGTTTTAAAGGGACAGTTTATGAAAAACTGTTTTTT.

This clonotype was recorded many times. The chain combines TRBV2 with TRBJ1-5; D call uncertain. Germline V gene lookup returns CDR1 SNHLY and CDR2 FYNNEI. The CDR3 covers 13 residues. V lost 5 bases and J lost 4, with 9 bases in between. Written as DNA, the CDR3 is TGTGCCAGCAGTTCCGGGAGTAATCAGCCCCAGCATTTT. It translates to CASSSGSNQPQHF.

The table lists this clonotype with a few counts. The gene calls are TRBV29-1 and TRBJ1-1; perhaps TRBD1 as D (6 bases). Trimming stripped 3 bases from V and 1 base from J, with 9 bases between. Germline V gene sequence: CDR1 SQVTM, CDR2 ANQGSEA. The CDR3 is 13 amino acids. DNA of the CDR3: TGCAGCGTTGACAGGGGCGAGAACACTGAAGCTTTCTTT. It codes for CSVDRGENTEAFF.

This clonotype has a handful of counts. As DNA, the CDR3 is TGTGCCAGCAGTCCTCAGACCGGTCGGAGCAATCAGCCCCAGCATTTT. Its protein product is CASSPQTGRSNQPQHF. The gene calls are TRBV27 and TRBJ1-5; no clear D gene. The CDR3 is made up of 16 amino acids. CDR1 is MNHEY, CDR2 SMNVEV, per germline (reference sequence). Trimming stripped 5 bases from V and 1 base from J, with 15 bases between.

This clonotype has a handful of counts. V usage is TRBV29-1 and J usage is TRBJ2-1; no clear D. CDR1 SQVTM and CDR2 ANQGSEA come from the germline V gene. There are 14 residues in the CDR3. Trimming shortened V by 4 bases and J by 3 bases, and 13 bases separated the two germline ends. The CDR3 region is CSVGWGFDYNEQFF. CDR3 DNA: TGCAGCGTTGGTTGGGGTTTCGACTACAATGAGCAGTTCTTC.

The J gene is TRBJ2-1, the V gene TRBV27; D ambiguous. Germline lookup yields CDR1 MNHEY and CDR2 SMNVEV (reference sequence). This CDR3 region has 14 residues. The V and J ends lost 4 bases and 8 bases respectively, with 15 bases between them. The CDR3, as DNA: TGTGCCAGCAGTTCCCTTACCGTAGACGATGAGCAGTTCTTC. This gives the protein CASSSLTVDDEQFF.

The chain recombines TRBV27 with TRBJ2-7, with D possibly matching TRBD2 (6 bases). Germline assignment: CDR1 MNHEY and CDR2 SMNVEV (reference sequence). V shed 4 bases and J shed 5 bases, with 9 bases lying between them. This CDR3 region has 12 residues. The DNA of the CDR3 is TGTGCCAGCAGTTGGCCGGGGGACGAGCAGTACTTC. Amino acids: CASSWPGDEQYF.

This clonotype was found a few times. This chain connects TRBV7-2 to TRBJ2-5; D gene uncertain. Trimming stripped 3 bases from V and 2 bases from J, with 10 bases between. CDR1 and CDR2 from the germline V gene are SGHTA and FQGNSA. The CDR3 totals 14 residues. The DNA of the CDR3 is TGTGCCAGCAGCTTGGGCGCGTATCAAGAGACCCAGTACTTC. Encoded protein: CASSLGAYQETQYF.

The gene calls are TRBV11-2 and TRBJ2-6; D ambiguous. V gave up 1 base and J gave up 0 bases, with 7 bases separating them. CDR1 SGHAT and CDR2 FQNNGV come from the germline V gene. The CDR3 covers 16 residues. This CDR3 is CASSLVLISGANVLTF. The DNA for the CDR3 is TGTGCCAGCAGCTTAGTTTTAATCTCTGGGGCCAACGTCCTGACTTTC.

This rearrangement joins TRBV28 to TRBJ1-2; D perhaps matches TRBD1 (6 bases). Germline loops: CDR1 MDHEN, CDR2 SYDVKM. The CDR3 has 12 residues. Trimming cost V 3 bases and J 8 bases, with 10 bases left between them. CDR3 residues: CASSFGGLGYTF. CDR3 in DNA: TGTGCCAGCAGTTTTGGGGGGCTGGGCTACACCTTC.

This clonotype occurred many times. The chain recombines TRBV7-3 with TRBJ2-3, with TRBD2 matching over 7 bases. Trimming at V came to 5 bases and at J to 1 base, leaving 9 bases not matched to a gene. Germline CDR1 reads SGHTA; CDR2 reads FQGTGA. There are 16 residues in the CDR3. CDR3 nucleotides: TGTGCCAGCAGCCCTGATGAGGGAGGGGGCACAGATACGCAGTATTTT. This codes for CASSPDEGGGTDTQYF. Together with reference TRBV7-3 and TRBJ2-3, the CDR3 gives the full variable domain: GAGVSQTPSNKVTEKGKYVELRCDPISGHTALYWYRQSLGQGPEFLIYFQGTGAADDSGLPNDRFFAVRPEGSVSTLKIQRTERGDSAVYLCASSPDEGGGTDTQYFGPGTRLTVL.

This clonotype was observed a few times. The CDR3 sequence is CATKGMEETQYF. The CDR3 region has the DNA TGTGCCACAAAGGGTATGGAAGAGACCCAGTACTTC. This chain links TRBV14 with TRBJ2-5; D gene ambiguous. Trimming cost V 10 bases and J 3 bases, with 12 bases left between them. The germline V gene has CDR1 SGHDN and CDR2 FVKESK. The CDR3 totals 12 residues.

Only a few counts were recorded for this clonotype. The chain is built from TRBV30 and TRBJ1-5; D might be TRBD1 (6 bases). From germline, CDR1 is GTSNPN and CDR2 SVGIG (reference sequence). This CDR3 region has 13 residues. The V and J ends lost 1 base and 6 bases respectively, with 10 bases between them. DNA of the CDR3: TGTGCCTGGAGTGCCGGGGGCGGTCAGCCCCAGCATTTT. It specifies CAWSAGGGQPQHF.

This clonotype was observed many times. The CDR3 loop is CASSPPGLVYNEQFF. In nucleotides, the CDR3 is TGTGCCAGCAGCCCTCCGGGACTAGTCTACAATGAGCAGTTCTTC. This chain links TRBV3-1 with TRBJ2-1; the match to TRBD2 covers 8 bases. The trim removed 4 bases at V and 3 bases at J, leaving 5 bases unmatched. The CDR3 extends over 15 amino acids. Germline-derived CDR1 and CDR2 are LGHDT and YNNKEL (reference sequence).

This rearrangement joins TRBV4-1 to TRBJ2-3, with 12 bases lining up with TRBD1. The CDR3 is made up of 13 amino acids. Germline CDR1 and CDR2: MGHRA and YSYEKL. The V gene end was trimmed by 10 bases and the J gene end by 5 bases; junction bases not matched to a gene: 4. CDR3 sequence (DNA): TGCGCCACCGGGACAGGGGGCTTAGATACGCAGTATTTT. Its protein product is CATGTGGLDTQYF.

The rearrangement uses TRBV5-5 and TRBJ1-1; 8 positions agree with TRBD1. Trimming took 4 bases from V and 5 from J; bases not matched to a gene: 16. CDR1 is SGHKS and CDR2 is YYEKEE in the germline V gene (reference sequence). This CDR3 comprises 17 residues. The CDR3 DNA reads as TGTGCCAGCAGCCAATATTCGACAGGGGCGGTGGGTACTGAAGCTTTCTTT. It yields the protein CASSQYSTGAVGTEAFF. The complete variable domain, with remaining parts taken from reference TRBV5-5 and TRBJ1-1, reads DAGVTQSPTHLIKTRGQQVTLRCSPISGHKSVSWYQQVLGQGPQFIFQYYEKEERGRGNFPDRFSARQFPNYSSELNVNALLLGDSALYLCASSQYSTGAVGTEAFFGQGTRLTVV.

A note on this clonotype: Given a much more abundant clone one base away, this may be a read error. This sequence joins TRBV20-1 and TRBJ2-1; D may be TRBD2 (5 bases). Germline assignment: CDR1 DFQATT and CDR2 SNEGSKA (reference sequence). The CDR3 extends over 13 amino acids. CDR3 in amino acids: CSARDAGVNDQFF. CDR3 bases: TGCAGTGCTAGAGATGCCGGGGTGAATGATCAGTTCTTC.

The chain combines TRBV7-2 with TRBJ1-2, with D tentatively TRBD1 (5 bases). Germline V gives CDR1 SGHTA, CDR2 FQGNSA. The ends were cut back, 5 bases at V and 4 bases at J, with 17 bases in the middle. CDR3 length: 15 residues. CDR3 residues: CASSTTQTAFYGYTF. CDR3 nucleotides: TGTGCCAGCAGCACCACCCAGACAGCCTTCTATGGCTACACCTTC.

The CDR3 spells CATSDFVGDEQFF. The CDR3 nucleotides read TGTGCCACCAGTGATTTTGTAGGGGATGAGCAGTTCTTC. The chain has TRBV24-1 and TRBJ2-1; maybe TRBD1 (5 bases). The CDR3 contains 13 residues. Germline CDR1 is KGHDR and CDR2 is SFDVKD. The V and J ends lost 1 base and 8 bases respectively, with 8 bases between them.

This clonotype was seen more than once but under ten times. The CDR3 nucleotides are TGTGCCAGCAGTTGGGACAGGGAGGGTGAGCAGTTCTTC. This translates into CASSWDREGEQFF. The chain joins TRBV3-1 to TRBJ2-1; TRBD1 aligns across 9 bases. The V gene's germline CDR1 is LGHDT and CDR2 YNNKEL (reference sequence). CDR3 length: 13 residues. After removal of 6 bases from V and 9 bases from J, the junction contained 6 bases not matched to a gene.

This clonotype was counted only a few times. CDR3 loop: CSVQPGLAPDTQYF. CDR3 sequence (DNA): TGCAGCGTTCAACCGGGACTAGCGCCAGATACGCAGTATTTT. This rearrangement joins TRBV29-1 to TRBJ2-3; 10 nucleotides align to TRBD2. J gave up 4 bases and V 5 bases, and 6 bases lay outside the gene matches. The CDR3 totals 14 residues. Germline V gene lookup returns CDR1 SQVTM and CDR2 ANQGSEA.

This clonotype was seen repeatedly, ten times or more. V usage is TRBV3-1 and J usage is TRBJ1-4; unclear D gene. This CDR3 has 15 residues. The V gene lost 7 bases and the J gene lost 4 bases, with 16 bases spanning the gap. CDR1 is LGHDT and CDR2 is YNNKEL in the germline V gene (reference sequence). The DNA for the CDR3 is TGTGCCAGCACGGGAGGGCCCGCGGGTAATGAAAAACTGTTTTTT. It encodes CASTGGPAGNEKLFF.

This clonotype came up many times. The rearrangement uses TRBV18 and TRBJ2-7; TRBD1 matches 9 bases. Trimming at V came to 2 bases and at J to 5 bases, leaving 7 bases not matched to a gene. The CDR3 has 15 residues. Germline loops: CDR1 KGHSH, CDR2 LQKENI. The DNA for the CDR3 is TGTGCCAGCTCACCAACAGGACAGGGGATGCACGAGCAGTACTTC. Translated: CASSPTGQGMHEQYF.

This rearrangement joins TRBV7-2 to TRBJ1-3; D might be TRBD1 (6 bases). Trimming removed 9 bases at V and 2 bases at J, with 14 bases between. Germline values: CDR1 SGHTA, CDR2 FQGNSA. CDR3 length: 14 amino acids. In DNA form, the CDR3 reads TGTGCCAGTAGTACAGGGTTTCCTGGAAACACCATATATTTT. This sequence encodes CASSTGFPGNTIYF.

This clonotype has a count of ten or more. The chain links TRBV27 to TRBJ2-4; D not resolved. CDR1 is MNHEY, CDR2 SMNVEV, per germline (reference sequence). V lost 1 base and J lost 1, with 8 bases in between. The CDR3 spans 15 residues. The CDR3 DNA reads as TGTGCCAGCAGTTTATTTATGGGGGCCAAAAACATTCAGTACTTC. This sequence encodes CASSLFMGAKNIQYF.